This T cell receptor beta chain is from a study of control samples from healthy donors and cancer patients. Sequencing was performed with immunoSEQ multiplex PCR; in TCRdb, only in-frame clones are kept and a portion is missing. The sample includes approximately 160,000 clones, 85% to 95% of them seen just once. This clone was detected a few times. The origin of this receptor is a woman aged 18 to 35 in good health. Sequencing was carried out using blood.

The CDR3 bases are TGTGCCAGCAGTAAGCACGGGACAGGGGATACTGAAGCTTTCTTT. This encodes CASSKHGTGDTEAFF. The chain couples TRBV6-5 to TRBJ1-1; 10 bases match TRBD1. The CDR3 consists of 15 residues. The germline V gene has CDR1 MNHEY and CDR2 SVGAGI. V was pared by 5 bases and J by 5 bases, with 8 bases of the junction left unmatched.